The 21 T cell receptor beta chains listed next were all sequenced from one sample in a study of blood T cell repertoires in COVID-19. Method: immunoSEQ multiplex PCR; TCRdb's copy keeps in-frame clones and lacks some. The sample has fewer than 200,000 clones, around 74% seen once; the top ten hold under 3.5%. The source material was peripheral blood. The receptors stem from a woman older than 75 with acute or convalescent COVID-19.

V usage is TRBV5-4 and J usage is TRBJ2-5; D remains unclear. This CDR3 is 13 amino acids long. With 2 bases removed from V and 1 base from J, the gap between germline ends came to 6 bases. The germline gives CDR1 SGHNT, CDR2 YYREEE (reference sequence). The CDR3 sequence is CASSFYSQETQYF. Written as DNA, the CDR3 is TGTGCCAGCAGCTTTTACAGCCAAGAGACCCAGTACTTC.

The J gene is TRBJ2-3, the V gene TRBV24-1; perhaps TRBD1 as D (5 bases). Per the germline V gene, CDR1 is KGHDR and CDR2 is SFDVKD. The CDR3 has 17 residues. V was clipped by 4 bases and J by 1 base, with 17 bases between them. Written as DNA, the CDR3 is TGTGCCACCAGTGACCAGGGTTCTGGGCCCGGCACAGATACGCAGTATTTT. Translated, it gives CATSDQGSGPGTDTQYF.

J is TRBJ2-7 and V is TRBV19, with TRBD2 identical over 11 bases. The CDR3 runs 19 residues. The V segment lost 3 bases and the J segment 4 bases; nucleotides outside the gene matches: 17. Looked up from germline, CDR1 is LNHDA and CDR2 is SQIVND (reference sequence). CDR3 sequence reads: CASSIGGLAGVGGHYEQYF. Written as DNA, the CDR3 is TGTGCCAGTAGTATTGGCGGACTAGCGGGCGTGGGTGGCCATTACGAGCAGTACTTC.

The CDR3 region has the DNA TGTGCCTGGGAGACAGGGGGTAGCGGCTACACCTTC. It translates to CAWETGGSGYTF. The J gene is TRBJ1-2, the V gene TRBV30; 9 nucleotides agree with TRBD1. Losses at the gene ends were 5 bases for V and 8 bases for J; bases not matched to a gene: 6. CDR3 length equals 12 residues. Per germline, CDR1 GTSNPN and CDR2 SVGIG (reference sequence).

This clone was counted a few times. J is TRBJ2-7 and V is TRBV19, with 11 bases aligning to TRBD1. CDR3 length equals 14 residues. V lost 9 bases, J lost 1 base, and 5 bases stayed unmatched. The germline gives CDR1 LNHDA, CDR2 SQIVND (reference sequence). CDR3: CASAGQGASYEQYF. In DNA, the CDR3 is TGTGCCAGCGCCGGACAGGGGGCGTCCTACGAGCAGTACTTC.

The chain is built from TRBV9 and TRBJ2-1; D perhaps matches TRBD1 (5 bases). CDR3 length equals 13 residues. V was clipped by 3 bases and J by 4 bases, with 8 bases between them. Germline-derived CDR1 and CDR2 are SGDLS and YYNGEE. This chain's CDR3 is CASSGQTYNEQFF. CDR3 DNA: TGTGCCAGCAGCGGACAGACATACAATGAGCAGTTCTTC.

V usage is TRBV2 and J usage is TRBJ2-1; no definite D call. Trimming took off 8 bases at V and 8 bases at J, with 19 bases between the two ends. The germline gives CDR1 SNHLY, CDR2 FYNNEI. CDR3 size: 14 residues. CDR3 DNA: TGTGCCAGCGGGCCCCAGATTAGTCACTATGAGCAGTTCTTC. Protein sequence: CASGPQISHYEQFF.

CDR3 in amino acids: CASRVGGRPYEQYF. Here the CDR3 DNA reads TGTGCCAGCAGGGTTGGCGGGAGACCCTACGAGCAGTACTTC. V and J are TRBV6-6 and TRBJ2-7; 7 bases are a match to TRBD2. CDR3 length: 14 residues. Germline CDR1 reads MNHNY; CDR2 reads SVGAGI (reference sequence). With 6 bases clipped from V and 2 bases from J, the junction kept 7 bases outside the gene matches.

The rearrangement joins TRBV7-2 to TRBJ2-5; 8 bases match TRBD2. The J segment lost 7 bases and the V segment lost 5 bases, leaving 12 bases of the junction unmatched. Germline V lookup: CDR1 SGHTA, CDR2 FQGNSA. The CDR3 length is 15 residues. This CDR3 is CASSLISGNWGTQYF. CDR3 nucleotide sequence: TGTGCCAGCAGCCTAATTAGCGGGAATTGGGGGACCCAGTACTTC.

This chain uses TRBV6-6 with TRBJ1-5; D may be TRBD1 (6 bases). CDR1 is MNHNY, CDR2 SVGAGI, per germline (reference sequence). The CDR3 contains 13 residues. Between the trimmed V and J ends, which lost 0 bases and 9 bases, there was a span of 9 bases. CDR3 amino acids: CASSYSQGAPQHF. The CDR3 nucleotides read TGTGCCAGCAGTTACTCACAGGGCGCGCCCCAGCATTTT.

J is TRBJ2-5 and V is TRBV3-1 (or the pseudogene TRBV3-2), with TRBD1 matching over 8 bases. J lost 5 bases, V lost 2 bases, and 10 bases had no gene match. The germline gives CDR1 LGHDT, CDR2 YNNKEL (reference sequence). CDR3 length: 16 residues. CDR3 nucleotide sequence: TGTGCCAGCAGCCAACCCCATCAGGGGGCTGGCGAGACCCAGTACTTC. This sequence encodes CASSQPHQGAGETQYF.

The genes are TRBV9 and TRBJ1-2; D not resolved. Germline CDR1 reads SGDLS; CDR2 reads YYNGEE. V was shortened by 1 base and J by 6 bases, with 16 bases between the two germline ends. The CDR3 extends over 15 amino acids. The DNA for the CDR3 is TGTGCCAGCAGCGTAAATCCAACCGGAGAAAATGGCTACACCTTC. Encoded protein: CASSVNPTGENGYTF.

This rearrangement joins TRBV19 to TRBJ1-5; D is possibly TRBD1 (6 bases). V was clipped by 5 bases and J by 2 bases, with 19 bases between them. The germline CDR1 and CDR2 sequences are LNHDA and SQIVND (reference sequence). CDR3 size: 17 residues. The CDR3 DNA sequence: TGTGCCAGTAGTCCCAACAGGGTTGGTGCTGGCAATCAGCCCCAGCATTTT. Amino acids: CASSPNRVGAGNQPQHF.

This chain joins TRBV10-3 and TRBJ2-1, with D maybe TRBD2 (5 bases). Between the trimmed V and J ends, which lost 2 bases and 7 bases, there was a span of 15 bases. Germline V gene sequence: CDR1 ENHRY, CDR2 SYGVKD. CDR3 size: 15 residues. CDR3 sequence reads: CAISEPSDGGNEQFF. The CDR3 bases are TGTGCCATCAGTGAGCCCAGTGATGGCGGGAATGAGCAGTTCTTC.

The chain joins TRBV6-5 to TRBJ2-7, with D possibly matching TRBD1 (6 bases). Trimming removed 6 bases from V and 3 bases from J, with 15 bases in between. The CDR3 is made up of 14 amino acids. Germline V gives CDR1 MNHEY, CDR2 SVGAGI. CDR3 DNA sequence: TGTGCCAGCAGCCTCAAGGGGGAAGACTACGAGCAGTACTTC. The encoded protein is CASSLKGEDYEQYF.

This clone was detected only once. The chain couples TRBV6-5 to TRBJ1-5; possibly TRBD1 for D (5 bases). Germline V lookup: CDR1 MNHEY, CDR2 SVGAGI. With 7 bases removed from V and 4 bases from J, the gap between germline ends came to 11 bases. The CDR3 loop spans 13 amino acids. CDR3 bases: TGTGCCAGCACCCAGGGTAATAATCAGCCCCAGCATTTT. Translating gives CASTQGNNQPQHF.

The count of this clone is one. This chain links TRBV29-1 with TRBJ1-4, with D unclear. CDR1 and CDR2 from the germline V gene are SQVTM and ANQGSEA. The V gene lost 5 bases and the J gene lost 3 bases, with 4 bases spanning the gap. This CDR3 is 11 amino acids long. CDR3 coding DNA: TGCAGCGTTTTCTCTAATGAAAAACTGTTTTTT. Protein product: CSVFSNEKLFF.

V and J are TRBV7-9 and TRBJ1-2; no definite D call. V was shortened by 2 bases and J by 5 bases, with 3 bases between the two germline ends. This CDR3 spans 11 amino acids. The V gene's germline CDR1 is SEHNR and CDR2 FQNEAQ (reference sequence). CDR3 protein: CASSLTYGYTF. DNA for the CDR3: TGTGCCAGCAGCTTAACTTATGGCTACACCTTC.

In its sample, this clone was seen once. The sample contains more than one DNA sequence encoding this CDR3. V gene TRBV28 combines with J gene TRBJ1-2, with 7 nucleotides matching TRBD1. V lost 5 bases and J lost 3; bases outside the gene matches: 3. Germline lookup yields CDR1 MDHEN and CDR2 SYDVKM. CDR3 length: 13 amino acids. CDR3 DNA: TGTGCCAGCAGTATAGGGACAGACTATGGCTACACCTTC. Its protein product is CASSIGTDYGYTF.

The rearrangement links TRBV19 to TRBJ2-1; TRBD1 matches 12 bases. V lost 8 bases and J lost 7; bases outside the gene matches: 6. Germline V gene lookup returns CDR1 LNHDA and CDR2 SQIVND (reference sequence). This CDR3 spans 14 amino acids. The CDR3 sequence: CASAGTGGENEQFF. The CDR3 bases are TGTGCCAGTGCCGGGACAGGGGGCGAAAATGAGCAGTTCTTC.

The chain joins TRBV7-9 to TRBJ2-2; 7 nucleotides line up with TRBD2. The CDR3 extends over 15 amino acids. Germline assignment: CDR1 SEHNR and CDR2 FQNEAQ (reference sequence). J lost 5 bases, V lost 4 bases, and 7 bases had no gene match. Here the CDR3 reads CASSSVGGGTGELFF. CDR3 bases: TGTGCCAGCAGCTCCGTCGGCGGGGGTACCGGGGAGCTGTTTTTT.